Detailed here is one TCR beta chain. Its antigen is unknown. Sequencing used immunoSEQ multiplex PCR; TCRdb keeps in-frame clones, though not all of them. In the table there are some 200,000 clones, 88% of which are singletons. The data were obtained in a study of T cell responses to AZD1222 COVID-19 vaccine. Findings and caveats of the study: Donors were mostly white British, more females; clonal diversity possibly underestimated.

The TCR originated in an adult who received the AZD1222 COVID-19 vaccine. The source was peripheral blood, collected 28 days after the second AZD1222 dose.

The CDR3 is CASSAGGWGNTEAFF. The CDR3 nucleotides are TGTGCCAGCAGCGCTGGGGGTTGGGGAAACACTGAAGCTTTCTTT. The chain recombines TRBV7-2 with TRBJ1-1; a weak D match, TRBD1 (5 bases). This CDR3 is 15 amino acids long. Trimming shortened V by 5 bases and J by 2 bases, and 15 bases separated the two germline ends. Germline V gene sequence: CDR1 SGHTA, CDR2 FQGNSA.